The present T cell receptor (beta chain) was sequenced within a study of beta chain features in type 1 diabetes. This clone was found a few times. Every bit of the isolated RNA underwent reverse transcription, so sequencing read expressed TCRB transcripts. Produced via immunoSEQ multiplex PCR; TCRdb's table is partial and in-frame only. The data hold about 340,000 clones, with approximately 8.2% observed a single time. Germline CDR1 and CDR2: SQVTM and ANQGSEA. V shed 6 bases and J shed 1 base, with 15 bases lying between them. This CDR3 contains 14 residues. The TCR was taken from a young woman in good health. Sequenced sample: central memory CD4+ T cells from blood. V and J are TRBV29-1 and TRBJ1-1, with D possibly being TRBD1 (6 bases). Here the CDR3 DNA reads TGCAGCGTCAAACGACCGGGACAGAACACTGAAGCTTTCTTT. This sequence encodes CSVKRPGQNTEAFF.